What follows are 15 T cell receptor beta chains derived from one specimen sequenced in a study of shared T cell receptors in the human thymus. Only in-frame clones appear in the TCRdb table, and some are missing; sequencing was by immunoSEQ multiplex PCR. The table lists about 660,000 clones, over 75% of them singletons. Another study also made use of these data, one on human thymus T cells.

The specimen sequenced was thymocytes. The receptors derive from a boy in the first two years of life with a congenital heart defect.

The rearrangement links TRBV9 to TRBJ2-3; 8 bases are shared with TRBD1. Trimming at V came to 4 bases and at J to 3 bases, leaving 13 bases not matched to a gene. Germline CDR1 SGDLS, CDR2 YYNGEE. CDR3 length: 17 amino acids. The CDR3 DNA sequence: TGTGCCAGCAGCCGACTACCTCGTGACAGGGGAACAGATACGCAGTATTTT. Translated: CASSRLPRDRGTDTQYF.

The V call is TRBV9, the J call TRBJ2-3, with no clear D. The germline V gene has CDR1 SGDLS and CDR2 YYNGEE. The V end lost 3 bases, the J end lost 5 bases, and 7 bases lay between the germline ends. This CDR3 spans 12 amino acids. The CDR3 DNA reads as TGTGCCAGCAGCGATCTAGGAGATACGCAGTATTTT. Its translation: CASSDLGDTQYF.

This rearrangement joins TRBV5-4 to TRBJ2-4; 8 positions match TRBD1. The ends lost 4 bases at V and 7 bases at J; junction bases unmatched: 4. This CDR3 is built from 13 residues. Germline CDR1 SGHNT, CDR2 YYREEE (reference sequence). CDR3 protein: CASSLGQGNIQYF. CDR3 DNA sequence: TGTGCCAGCAGCCTCGGACAGGGTAACATTCAGTACTTC.

The chain couples TRBV7-2 to TRBJ2-7; the D gene is possibly TRBD1 (5 bases). Trimming stripped 2 bases from V and 2 bases from J, with 10 bases between. Germline lookup yields CDR1 SGHTA and CDR2 FQGNSA. CDR3 length: 14 amino acids. CDR3 nucleotide sequence: TGTGCCAGCAGCTTATGGCGACAGCCCTACGAGCAGTACTTC. It codes for CASSLWRQPYEQYF. The full variable domain, with the rest looked up from reference TRBV7-2 and TRBJ2-7, is GAGVSQSPSNKVTEKGKDVELRCDPISGHTALYWYRQSLGQGLEFLIYFQGNSAPDKSGLPSDRFSAERTGGSVSTLTIQRTQQEDSAVYLCASSLWRQPYEQYFGPGTRLTVT.

This chain links TRBV6-6 with TRBJ1-4; maybe TRBD1 (6 bases). This CDR3 is 14 amino acids long. The V gene lost 2 bases and the J gene lost 12 bases, with 16 bases spanning the gap. Germline CDR1 MNHNY, CDR2 SVGAGI (reference sequence). For the CDR3, the DNA is TGTGCCAGCAGTTACGGGGGCACGAAGGGGGAACTGTTTTTT. It translates to CASSYGGTKGELFF.

This chain uses TRBV12-1 with TRBJ2-3; the table's TRBD2 call for D was not verified on the DNA. TRBV12-1 is a listed pseudogene. The CDR3 extends over 13 amino acids. The CDR3 region is CASSFVASGGQYF. The CDR3 DNA is TGTGCCAGCAGCTTTGTGGCTAGCGGGGGACAGTATTTT.

This clone was found a few times. The V call is TRBV19, the J call TRBJ2-7; tentative D call: TRBD1 (5 bases). Trimming cost V 5 bases and J 6 bases, with 11 bases left between them. Germline V CDR1 and CDR2: LNHDA, SQIVND (reference sequence). The CDR3 has 12 residues. CDR3 protein: CASSAQTGEQYF. CDR3 sequence (DNA): TGTGCCAGTAGTGCGCAAACAGGCGAGCAGTACTTC.

The chain joins TRBV4-1 to TRBJ2-7; 9 nucleotides line up with TRBD1. CDR1 and CDR2 from the germline V gene are MGHRA and YSYEKL. V dropped 5 bases and J dropped 3; count of bases not matched to a gene: 5. The CDR3 consists of 14 residues. The DNA for the CDR3 is TGCGCCAGCAGCATAGGACAGGGGAGCTACGAGCAGTACTTC. Translated, it gives CASSIGQGSYEQYF.

This sequence joins TRBV11-3 and TRBJ1-3; no clear D gene. Trimming removed 3 bases from V and 4 bases from J, with 7 bases in between. The CDR3 spans 13 residues. CDR1 and CDR2 (germline): SGHNT, YENEEA. The CDR3 spells CASSLSRGNTIYF. The CDR3 DNA sequence: TGTGCCAGCAGCTTGTCGCGAGGAAACACCATATATTTT.

This chain joins TRBV5-3 and TRBJ1-2; TRBD1 is a possible D gene (5 bases). TRBV5-3 is given ORF status, its function remaining uncertain. The germline V and J ends were trimmed by 0 bases and 7 bases, with 16 bases remaining between them. The CDR3 is made up of 15 amino acids. DNA for the CDR3: TGTGCCAGAAGCTTGGTATCCCCGCGGCAGGGTGGCTACACCTTC. This codes for CARSLVSPRQGGYTF.

The chain couples TRBV7-8 to TRBJ2-3, with D maybe TRBD2 (6 bases). Germline V CDR1 and CDR2: SGHVS, FQNEAQ. V lost 1 base and J lost 0, with 14 bases in between. The CDR3 has 17 amino acids. The CDR3 here is CASSLDPKRASTDTQYF. The CDR3 DNA is TGTGCCAGCAGCTTAGACCCCAAGCGGGCTAGCACAGATACGCAGTATTTT.

The chain has TRBV4-3 and TRBJ2-2; 8 bases agree with TRBD2. CDR3 size: 19 residues. V shed 1 base and J 2 bases; nucleotides not matched to a gene: 12. CDR1 is LGHNA and CDR2 is YSLEER in the germline V gene. CDR3 nucleotide sequence: TGCGCCAGCAGCCAAGTCTGTCCGGGGGGGGCAAGAAACACCGGGGAGCTGTTTTTT. Translated: CASSQVCPGGARNTGELFF.

This chain connects TRBV4-3 to TRBJ1-5, with 8 bases fitting TRBD1. Germline V gene sequence: CDR1 LGHNA, CDR2 YSLEER. The length of the CDR3 is 15 residues. The junction had 5 bases not matched to a gene; V was cut back by 0 bases and J by 7 bases. The CDR3 reads CASSQDSRGHQPQHF. As DNA, the CDR3 is TGCGCCAGCAGCCAAGATTCCAGGGGGCACCAGCCCCAGCATTTT.

The chain joins TRBV27 to TRBJ2-7; a weak D match, TRBD2 (5 bases). Germline CDR1 and CDR2: MNHEY and SMNVEV (reference sequence). V was shortened by 3 bases and J by 4 bases, with 25 bases between the two germline ends. The length of the CDR3 is 18 residues. CDR3 protein: CASSFRPPGILNMYEQYF. CDR3 bases: TGTGCCAGCAGTTTTCGCCCTCCCGGGATTTTGAATATGTACGAGCAGTACTTC.

The chain is built from TRBV7-2 and TRBJ2-1, with 9 nucleotides matching TRBD2. Germline lookup yields CDR1 SGHTA and CDR2 FQGNSA. Germline trimming cut 1 base from V and 5 bases from J; bases unmatched to any gene: 9. This CDR3 is built from 17 residues. The CDR3 nucleotides are TGTGCCAGCAGCTTAGGCGGTAGCGGGAGTGTCAACAATGAGCAGTTCTTC. This translates into CASSLGGSGSVNNEQFF.